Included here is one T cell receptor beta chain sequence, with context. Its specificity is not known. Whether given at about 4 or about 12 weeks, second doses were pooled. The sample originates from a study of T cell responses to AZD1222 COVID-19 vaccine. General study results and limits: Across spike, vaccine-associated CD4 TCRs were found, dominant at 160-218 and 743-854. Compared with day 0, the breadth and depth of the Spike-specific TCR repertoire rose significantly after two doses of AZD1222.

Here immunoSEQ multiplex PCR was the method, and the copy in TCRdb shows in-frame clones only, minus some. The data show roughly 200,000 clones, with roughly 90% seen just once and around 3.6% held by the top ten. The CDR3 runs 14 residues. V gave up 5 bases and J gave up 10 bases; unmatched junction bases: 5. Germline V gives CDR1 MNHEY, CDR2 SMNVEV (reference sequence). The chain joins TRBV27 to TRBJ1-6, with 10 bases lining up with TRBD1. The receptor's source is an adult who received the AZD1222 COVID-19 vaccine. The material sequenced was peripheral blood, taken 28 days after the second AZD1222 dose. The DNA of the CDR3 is TGTGCCAGCAGTCCACGGACAGGGGGATCACCCCTCCACTTT. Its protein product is CASSPRTGGSPLHF.